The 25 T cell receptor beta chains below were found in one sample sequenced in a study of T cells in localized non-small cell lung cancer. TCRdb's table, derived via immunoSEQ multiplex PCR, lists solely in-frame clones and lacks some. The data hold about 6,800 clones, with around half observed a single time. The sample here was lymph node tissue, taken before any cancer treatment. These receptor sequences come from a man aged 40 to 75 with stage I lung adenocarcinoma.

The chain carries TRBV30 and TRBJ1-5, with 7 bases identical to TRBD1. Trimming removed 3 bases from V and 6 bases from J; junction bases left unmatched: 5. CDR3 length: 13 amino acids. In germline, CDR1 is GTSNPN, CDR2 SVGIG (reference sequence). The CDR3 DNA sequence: TGTGCCTGGAGGACAGGGTACGGTCAGCCCCAGCATTTT. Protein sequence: CAWRTGYGQPQHF.

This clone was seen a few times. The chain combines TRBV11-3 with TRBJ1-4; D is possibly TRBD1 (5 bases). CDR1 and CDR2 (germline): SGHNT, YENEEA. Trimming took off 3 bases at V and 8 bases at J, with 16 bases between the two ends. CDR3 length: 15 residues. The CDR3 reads CASSFYRSQGEKLFF. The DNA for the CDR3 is TGTGCCAGCAGCTTTTACAGGTCCCAGGGCGAAAAACTGTTTTTT.

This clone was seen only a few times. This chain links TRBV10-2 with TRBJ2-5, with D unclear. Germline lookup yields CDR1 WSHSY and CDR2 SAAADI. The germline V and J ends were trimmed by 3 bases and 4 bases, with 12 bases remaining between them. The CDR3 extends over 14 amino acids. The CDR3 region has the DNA TGCGCCAGCAGTGAAGGAGCAAAGGGAGAGACCCAGTACTTC. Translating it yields CASSEGAKGETQYF.

The CDR3 nucleotides are TGTGCCAGTAGTACCTCGGGGCCGGCGGGCTACAATGAGCAGTTCTTC. Its protein is CASSTSGPAGYNEQFF. The genes are TRBV19 and TRBJ2-1; D may be TRBD1 or TRBD2 (5 bases each). The CDR3 extends over 16 amino acids. V was trimmed by 4 bases and J by 3 bases, leaving 16 bases between them. Germline V gene data show CDR1 as LNHDA and CDR2 as SQIVND (reference sequence).

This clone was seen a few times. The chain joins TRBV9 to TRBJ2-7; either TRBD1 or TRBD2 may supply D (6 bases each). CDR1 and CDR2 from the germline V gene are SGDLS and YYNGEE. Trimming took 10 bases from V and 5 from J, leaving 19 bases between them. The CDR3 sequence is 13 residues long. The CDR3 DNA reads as TGTGCCTGCCGGGGGCTATCTGGGCACGAGCAGTACTTC. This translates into CACRGLSGHEQYF.

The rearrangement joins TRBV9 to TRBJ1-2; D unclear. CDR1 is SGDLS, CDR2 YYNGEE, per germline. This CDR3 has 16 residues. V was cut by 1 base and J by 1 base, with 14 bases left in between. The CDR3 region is CASSVLTDRLNYGYTF. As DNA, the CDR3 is TGTGCCAGCAGCGTACTTACGGACCGACTTAACTATGGCTACACCTTC.

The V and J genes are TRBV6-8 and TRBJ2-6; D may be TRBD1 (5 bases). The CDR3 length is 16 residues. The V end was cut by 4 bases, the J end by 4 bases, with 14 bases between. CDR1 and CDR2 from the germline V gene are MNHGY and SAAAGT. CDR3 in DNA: TGTGCCAGCAGTTCCCCAGGGAAATACGGGGCCAACGTCCTGACTTTC. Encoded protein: CASSSPGKYGANVLTF.

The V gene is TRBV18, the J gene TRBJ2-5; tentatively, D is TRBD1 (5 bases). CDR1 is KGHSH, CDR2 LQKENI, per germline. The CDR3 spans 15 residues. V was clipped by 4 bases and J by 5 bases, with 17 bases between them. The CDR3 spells CASSRRGSVGETQYF. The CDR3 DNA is TGTGCCAGCTCACGAAGGGGCTCTGTGGGGGAGACCCAGTACTTC.

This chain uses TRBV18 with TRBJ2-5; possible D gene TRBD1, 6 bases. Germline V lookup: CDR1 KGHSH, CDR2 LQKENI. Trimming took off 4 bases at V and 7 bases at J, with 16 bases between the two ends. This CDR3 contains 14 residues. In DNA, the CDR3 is TGTGCCAGCTCACGGGGGCGCAGGGATGGGACCCAGTACTTC. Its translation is CASSRGRRDGTQYF. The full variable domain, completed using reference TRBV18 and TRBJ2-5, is NAGVMQNPRHLVRRRGQEARLRCSPMKGHSHVYWYRQLPEEGLKFMVYLQKENIIDESGMPKERFSAEFPKEGPSILRIQQVVRGDSAAYFCASSRGRRDGTQYFGPGTRLLVL.

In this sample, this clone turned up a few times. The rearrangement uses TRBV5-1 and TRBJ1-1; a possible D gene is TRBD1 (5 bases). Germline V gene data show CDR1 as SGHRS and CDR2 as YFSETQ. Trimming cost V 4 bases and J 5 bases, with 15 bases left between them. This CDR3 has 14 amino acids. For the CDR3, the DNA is TGCGCCAGCAGCCCCGGGACTAGCAGAACTGAAGCTTTCTTT. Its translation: CASSPGTSRTEAFF.

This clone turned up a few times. The CDR3 DNA sequence: TGTGCCAGCAGCTTCGCCGGGACAGGGGTGTCCTATGGCTACACCTTC. It translates to CASSFAGTGVSYGYTF. The rearrangement uses TRBV7-5 and TRBJ1-2; the D call of TRBD1 is as the table states it, not checked on the DNA. TRBV7-5 corresponds to a pseudogene. The CDR3 totals 16 residues.

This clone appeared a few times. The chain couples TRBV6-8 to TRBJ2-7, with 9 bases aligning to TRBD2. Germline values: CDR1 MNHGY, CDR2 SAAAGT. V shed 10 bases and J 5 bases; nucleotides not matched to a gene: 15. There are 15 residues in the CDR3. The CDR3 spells CAIRPLSGRKHEQYF. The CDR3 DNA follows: TGTGCCATCAGGCCCCTAAGCGGGAGGAAGCACGAGCAGTACTTC.

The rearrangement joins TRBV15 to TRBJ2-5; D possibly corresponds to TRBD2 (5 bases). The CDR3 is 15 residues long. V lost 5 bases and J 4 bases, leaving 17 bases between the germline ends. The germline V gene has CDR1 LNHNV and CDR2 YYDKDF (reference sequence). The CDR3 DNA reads TGTGCCACCAGCGACGGGGTTGGGGTGAGAGAGACCCAGTACTTC. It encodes CATSDGVGVRETQYF.

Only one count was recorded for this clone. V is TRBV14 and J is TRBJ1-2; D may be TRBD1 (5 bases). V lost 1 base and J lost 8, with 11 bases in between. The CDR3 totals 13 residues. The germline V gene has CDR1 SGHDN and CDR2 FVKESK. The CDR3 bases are TGTGCCAGCAGCCAAGTAAGGGGCGTGGGCTACACCTTC. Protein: CASSQVRGVGYTF. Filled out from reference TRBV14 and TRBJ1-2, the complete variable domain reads EAGVTQFPSHSVIEKGQTVTLRCDPISGHDNLYWYRRVMGKEIKFLLHFVKESKQDESGMPNNRFLAERTGGTYSTLKVQPAELEDSGVYFCASSQVRGVGYTFGSGTRLTVV.

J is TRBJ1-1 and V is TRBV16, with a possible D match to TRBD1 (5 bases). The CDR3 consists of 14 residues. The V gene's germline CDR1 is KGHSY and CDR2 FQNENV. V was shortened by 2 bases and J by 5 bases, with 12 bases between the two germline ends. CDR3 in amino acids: CASSQIGRETEAFF. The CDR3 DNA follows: TGTGCCAGCAGCCAAATAGGCAGGGAGACTGAAGCTTTCTTT.

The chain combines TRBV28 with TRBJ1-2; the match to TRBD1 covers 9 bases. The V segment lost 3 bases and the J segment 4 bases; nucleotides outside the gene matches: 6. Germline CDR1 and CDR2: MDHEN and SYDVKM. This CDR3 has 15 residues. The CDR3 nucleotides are TGTGCCAGCAGTTTCCCCACAGGGGGCAGCTATGGCTACACCTTC. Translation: CASSFPTGGSYGYTF.

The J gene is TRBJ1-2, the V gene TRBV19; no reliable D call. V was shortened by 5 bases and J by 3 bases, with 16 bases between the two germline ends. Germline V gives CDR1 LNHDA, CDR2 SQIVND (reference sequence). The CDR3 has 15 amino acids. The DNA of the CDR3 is TGTGCCAGTAGTTCTCCGACGGGCGGTCACTATGGCTACACCTTC. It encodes CASSSPTGGHYGYTF.

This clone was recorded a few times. The CDR3 sequence is CASSYLGFSEAFF. The CDR3, as DNA: TGTGCCAGCAGTTACCTGGGTTTCTCTGAAGCTTTCTTT. The rearrangement joins TRBV6-8 to TRBJ1-1; no firm D call. The CDR3 consists of 13 residues. V lost 2 bases to trimming and J lost 6 bases, with 10 bases between them. Germline V gene lookup returns CDR1 MNHGY and CDR2 SAAAGT.

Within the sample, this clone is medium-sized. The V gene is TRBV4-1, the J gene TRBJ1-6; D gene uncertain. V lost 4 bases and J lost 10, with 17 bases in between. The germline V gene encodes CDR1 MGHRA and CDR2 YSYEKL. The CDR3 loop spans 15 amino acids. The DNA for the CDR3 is TGCGCCAGCAGCCTGTCAGCAGCCATCGGATCACCCCTCCACTTT. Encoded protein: CASSLSAAIGSPLHF.

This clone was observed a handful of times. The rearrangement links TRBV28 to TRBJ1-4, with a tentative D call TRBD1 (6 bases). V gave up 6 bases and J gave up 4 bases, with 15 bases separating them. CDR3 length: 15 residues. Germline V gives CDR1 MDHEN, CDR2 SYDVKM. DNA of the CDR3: TGTGCCAGCAGCATGGGGGGACACCTTAATGAAAAACTGTTTTTT. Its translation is CASSMGGHLNEKLFF. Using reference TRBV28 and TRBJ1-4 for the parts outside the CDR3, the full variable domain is DVKVTQSSRYLVKRTGEKVFLECVQDMDHENMFWYRQDPGLGLRLIYFSYDVKMKEKGDIPEGYSVSREKKERFSLILESASTNQTSMYLCASSMGGHLNEKLFFGSGTQLSVL.

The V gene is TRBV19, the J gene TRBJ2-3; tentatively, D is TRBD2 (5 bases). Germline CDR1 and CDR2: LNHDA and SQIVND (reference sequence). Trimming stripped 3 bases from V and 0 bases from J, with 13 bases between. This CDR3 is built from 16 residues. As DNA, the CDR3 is TGTGCCAGTAGTATTTCCAGCGGATCTAGCACAGATACGCAGTATTTT. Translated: CASSISSGSSTDTQYF. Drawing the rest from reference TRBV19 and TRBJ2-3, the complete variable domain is DGGITQSPKYLFRKEGQNVTLSCEQNLNHDAMYWYRQDPGQGLRLIYYSQIVNDFQKGDIAEGYSVSREKKESFPLTVTSAQKNPTAFYLCASSISSGSSTDTQYFGPGTRLTVL.

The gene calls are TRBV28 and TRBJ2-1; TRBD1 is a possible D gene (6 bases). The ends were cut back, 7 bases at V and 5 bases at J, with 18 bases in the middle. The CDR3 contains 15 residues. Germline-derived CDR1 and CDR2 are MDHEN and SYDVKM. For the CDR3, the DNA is TGTGCCAGCATCTCCGCAGGGGTTTCGGACAATGAGCAGTTCTTC. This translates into CASISAGVSDNEQFF.

CDR3 DNA sequence: TGTGCCAGCAGTAGGACCGGGACTAGCGGAGCGCGGGAGACCCAGTACTTC. Protein product: CASSRTGTSGARETQYF. The rearrangement joins TRBV28 to TRBJ2-5; 11 positions agree with TRBD2. With 5 bases clipped from V and 5 bases from J, the junction kept 13 bases outside the gene matches. CDR1 is MDHEN, CDR2 SYDVKM, per germline. The CDR3 is 17 amino acids.

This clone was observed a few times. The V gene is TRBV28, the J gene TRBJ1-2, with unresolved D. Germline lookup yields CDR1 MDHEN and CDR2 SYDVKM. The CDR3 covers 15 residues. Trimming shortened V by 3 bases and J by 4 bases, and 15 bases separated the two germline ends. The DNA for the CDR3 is TGTGCCAGCAGTTTTGTTTCGGCAGGCTCCTATGGCTACACCTTC. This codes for CASSFVSAGSYGYTF.

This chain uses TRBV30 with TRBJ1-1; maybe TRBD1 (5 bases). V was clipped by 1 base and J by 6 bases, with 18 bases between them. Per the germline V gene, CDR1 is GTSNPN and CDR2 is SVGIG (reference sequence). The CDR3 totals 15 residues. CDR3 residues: CAWSEVAPRGAEAFF. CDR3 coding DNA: TGTGCCTGGAGTGAGGTGGCCCCCCGGGGCGCTGAAGCTTTCTTT. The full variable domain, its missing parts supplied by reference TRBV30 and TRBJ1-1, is SQTIHQWPATLVQPVGSPLSLECTVEGTSNPNLYWYRQAAGRGLQLLFYSVGIGQISSEVPQNLSASRPQDRQFILSSKKLLLSDSGFYLCAWSEVAPRGAEAFFGQGTRLTVV.